The 13 T cell receptor beta chains below all came from one sample that was sequenced in a study of cytomegalovirus exposure and HLA in healthy donors (dated by TCRdb to 2016 to 2017). Library creation used the immunoSEQ multiplex PCR assay. The multiplex PCR relied on a mix of 60 forward primers for TCR Vbeta segments and 13 reverse primers for TCR Jbeta segments. Not all clones reach the TCRdb copy of this immuneACCESS table, which keeps in-frame sequences only. Checked studies attribute under half of the gap to unresolved V genes and leave the rest unexplained. This sample gives approximately 110,000 clones in total; approximately 79% of them show up just once. More than 3% of the sample comes from the top ten. Sequencing was carried out using PBMCs. These receptors all come from a woman in her forties in good health and CMV-seronegative.

This clone has only one observation. The chain is built from TRBV18 and TRBJ2-1; 7 nucleotides align to TRBD1. The CDR3 spans 17 residues. With V trimmed by 6 bases and J by 7 bases, 18 bases remained unmatched. Per germline, CDR1 KGHSH and CDR2 LQKENI. CDR3 residues: CASSLRESGQKSNEQFF. CDR3 in DNA: TGTGCCAGCTCTCTTCGTGAGTCGGGACAGAAAAGTAATGAGCAGTTCTTC.

In regard to this clone: At one of its ends the junction is not consistent with the germline gene, which may arise from a read error. The V gene is TRBV20-1, the J gene TRBJ1-1; unclear D gene. The CDR3 is made up of 11 amino acids. Germline CDR1 and CDR2: DFQATT and SNEGSKA (reference sequence). In DNA, the CDR3 is TGCAGTGGACAAGCCAACAATGAAGCTTTCTTT. This codes for CSGQANNEAFF.

The rearrangement joins TRBV2 to TRBJ2-1; 11 nucleotides agree with TRBD2. V lost 4 bases and J lost 5; bases outside the gene matches: 4. Germline loops: CDR1 SNHLY, CDR2 FYNNEI. The CDR3 consists of 15 residues. CDR3 amino acids: CASSVGLAENNEQFF. The CDR3 DNA reads as TGTGCCAGCAGTGTGGGACTAGCGGAGAACAATGAGCAGTTCTTC. Using reference TRBV2 and TRBJ2-1 for the parts outside the CDR3, the full variable domain is EPEVTQTPSHQVTQMGQEVILRCVPISNHLYFYWYRQILGQKVEFLVSFYNNEISEKSEIFDDQFSVERPDGSNFTLKIRSTKLEDSAMYFCASSVGLAENNEQFFGPGTRLTVL.

The rearrangement links TRBV28 to TRBJ1-2; no clear D. Germline CDR1 and CDR2: MDHEN and SYDVKM. This CDR3 is built from 12 residues. The V end was cut by 2 bases, the J end by 4 bases, with 5 bases between. CDR3 amino acids: CASSLTTYGYTF. DNA of the CDR3: TGTGCCAGCAGTTTAACAACCTATGGCTACACCTTC.

The genes are TRBV28 and TRBJ2-3, with no clear D. Trimming removed 1 base at V and 2 bases at J, with 7 bases between. Per the germline V gene, CDR1 is MDHEN and CDR2 is SYDVKM. The CDR3 length is 14 residues. As DNA, the CDR3 is TGTGCCAGCAGTTTATTCGTGGCCACAGATACGCAGTATTTT. Its translation: CASSLFVATDTQYF. The full variable domain, completed using reference TRBV28 and TRBJ2-3, is DVKVTQSSRYLVKRTGEKVFLECVQDMDHENMFWYRQDPGLGLRLIYFSYDVKMKEKGDIPEGYSVSREKKERFSLILESASTNQTSMYLCASSLFVATDTQYFGPGTRLTVL.

CDR3 nucleotides: TGTGCCAGTAGTATCTTCGCAGCGTCCGGCAATGAGCAGTTCTTC. The encoded protein is CASSIFAASGNEQFF. The rearrangement joins TRBV19 to TRBJ2-1, with unresolved D. With 3 bases removed from V and 6 bases from J, the gap between germline ends came to 15 bases. The CDR3 spans 15 residues. Germline values: CDR1 LNHDA, CDR2 SQIVND (reference sequence).

J is TRBJ1-1 and V is TRBV30; D not certain. Germline V lookup: CDR1 GTSNPN, CDR2 SVGIG (reference sequence). V was pared by 2 bases and J by 5 bases, with 3 bases between. This CDR3 has 10 residues. Here the CDR3 reads CAWSLTEAFF. DNA of the CDR3: TGTGCCTGGAGTCTAACTGAAGCTTTCTTT.

V gene TRBV7-9 combines with J gene TRBJ2-5, with a possible D match to TRBD1 (5 bases). CDR1 is SEHNR and CDR2 is FQNEAQ in the germline V gene (reference sequence). Trimming removed 6 bases at V and 4 bases at J, with 21 bases between. CDR3 size: 16 residues. CDR3 in amino acids: CASSLPGHRVRETQYF. In DNA form, the CDR3 reads TGTGCCAGCAGTCTCCCCGGACACCGAGTAAGAGAGACCCAGTACTTC.

This clone was seen only a few times. The sample has other DNA sequences that encode this CDR3 too. V is TRBV27 and J is TRBJ1-1; D is unclear. The germline CDR1 and CDR2 sequences are MNHEY and SMNVEV (reference sequence). The CDR3 has 14 amino acids. The ends were cut back, 0 bases at V and 4 bases at J, with 9 bases in the middle. The CDR3 reads CASSLSDSLTEAFF. The CDR3 DNA follows: TGTGCCAGCAGTTTATCTGACTCCCTCACTGAAGCTTTCTTT.

This rearrangement joins TRBV5-6 to TRBJ2-3, with 14 bases lining up with TRBD2. CDR1 and CDR2 (germline): SGHDT, YYEEEE. V gave up 2 bases and J gave up 4 bases; unmatched junction bases: 6. The CDR3 is 17 amino acids. The CDR3 here is CASSFGLAGGGADTQYF. The CDR3 DNA sequence: TGTGCCAGCAGCTTCGGACTAGCGGGAGGAGGAGCAGATACGCAGTATTTT.

The chain is built from TRBV7-9 and TRBJ1-1, with D tentatively TRBD1 (6 bases). This CDR3 is built from 14 residues. Deletions cut 4 bases from V and 0 bases from J, with 9 bases between. Germline V gives CDR1 SEHNR, CDR2 FQNEAQ (reference sequence). CDR3 DNA: TGTGCCAGCAGCTGGACAGTTATGAACACTGAAGCTTTCTTT. Translating gives CASSWTVMNTEAFF.

CDR3 nucleotide sequence: TGTGCCAGCAGTCCGACACAGATTTTGAACACTGAAGCTTTCTTT. Its translation: CASSPTQILNTEAFF. J is TRBJ1-1 and V is TRBV27, with D unresolved. V was shortened by 5 bases and J by 0 bases, with 13 bases between the two germline ends. Germline V CDR1 and CDR2: MNHEY, SMNVEV (reference sequence). CDR3 size: 15 residues.

This clone was detected once. The V gene is TRBV28, the J gene TRBJ2-7, with D tentatively TRBD2 (6 bases). Germline-derived CDR1 and CDR2 are MDHEN and SYDVKM. V shed 6 bases and J shed 0 bases, with 15 bases lying between them. The CDR3 is 15 residues long. In DNA form, the CDR3 reads TGTGCCAGCAGCCCCACTGGCGGGACCTCCTACGAGCAGTACTTC. Amino acid sequence: CASSPTGGTSYEQYF.